These 9 T cell receptor beta chains share one sample of origin, sequenced in a study of blood T cell repertoires in COVID-19. The method was immunoSEQ multiplex PCR; TCRdb's version includes in-frame clones alone and lacks a portion of them. The repertoire holds 75,000 to 100,000 clones, with approximately 86% as singletons. Sequenced sample: peripheral blood. Receptors originate from an elderly woman with acute or convalescent COVID-19.

In the case of this clone: The junction does not match germline at one end; this may be a read error. The chain has TRBV7-7 and TRBJ2-7; 8 bases fit TRBD1. CDR1 is SSHAT, CDR2 FNYEAQ, per germline (reference sequence). The length of the CDR3 is 15 residues. CDR3 in amino acids: CASSLRGTGPHEQYF. CDR3 sequence (DNA): TGTGCTAGCAGCTTAAGGGGGACAGGTCCCCACGAGCAGTACTTC.

The chain couples TRBV10-3 to TRBJ2-1; the D is unclear. Germline CDR1 ENHRY, CDR2 SYGVKD. This CDR3 region has 13 residues. V was cut by 3 bases and J by 3 bases, with 6 bases left in between. The CDR3 DNA reads as TGTGCCATCAGTGAAAACGGCTACAATGAGCAGTTCTTC. It encodes CAISENGYNEQFF.

The chain joins TRBV18 to TRBJ2-1; 9 bases map to TRBD2. The CDR3 contains 16 residues. Trimming cost V 2 bases and J 6 bases; bases outside gene matches: 8. The germline V gene has CDR1 KGHSH and CDR2 LQKENI. DNA of the CDR3: TGTGCCAGCTCACCAGCGGCGGGGGGGCTACTCAATGAGCAGTTCTTC. Translated: CASSPAAGGLLNEQFF.

The CDR3 region is CSVELAGGYGYTF. In nucleotides, the CDR3 is TGCAGCGTTGAGTTGGCAGGGGGCTATGGCTACACCTTC. The J gene is TRBJ1-2, the V gene TRBV29-1; 7 nucleotides line up with TRBD1. J gave up 4 bases and V 3 bases, and 5 bases lay outside the gene matches. This CDR3 comprises 13 residues. Per germline, CDR1 SQVTM and CDR2 ANQGSEA.

V gene TRBV27 combines with J gene TRBJ2-3; 11 positions match TRBD1. Germline assignment: CDR1 MNHEY and CDR2 SMNVEV (reference sequence). V dropped 5 bases and J dropped 4; count of bases not matched to a gene: 5. The CDR3 is 15 amino acids. The CDR3 DNA reads TGTGCCAGCAGTGGTCGGGACAGGGGGTCAGATACGCAGTATTTT. Its protein is CASSGRDRGSDTQYF.

The chain has TRBV10-3 and TRBJ2-4; D might be TRBD1 (6 bases). Deletions cut 7 bases from V and 5 bases from J, with 12 bases between. The CDR3 spans 13 residues. CDR1 is ENHRY, CDR2 SYGVKD, per germline. This chain's CDR3 is CAIMAGEENIQYF. In nucleotides, the CDR3 is TGTGCCATCATGGCAGGGGAAGAAAACATTCAGTACTTC.

The chain links TRBV9 to TRBJ1-1, with 12 positions matching TRBD1. V lost 3 bases and J lost 7; bases outside the gene matches: 10. Germline V gene lookup returns CDR1 SGDLS and CDR2 YYNGEE. The CDR3 has 16 residues. The CDR3 reads CASSASGQGARGEAFF. CDR3 coding DNA: TGTGCCAGCAGCGCCTCGGGACAGGGGGCGCGGGGTGAAGCTTTCTTT.

This clone was counted only a few times. This chain joins TRBV29-1 and TRBJ1-1; TRBD1 aligns across 8 bases. J gave up 10 bases and V 5 bases, and 3 bases lay outside the gene matches. Germline values: CDR1 SQVTM, CDR2 ANQGSEA. The CDR3 is 10 amino acids. The CDR3 loop reads CSVYGQGAFF. In nucleotides, the CDR3 is TGCAGCGTTTATGGACAGGGAGCTTTCTTT.

The chain is built from TRBV7-9 and TRBJ2-3; 8 bases match TRBD2. With V trimmed by 4 bases and J by 1 base, 16 bases remained unmatched. The CDR3 loop spans 19 amino acids. CDR1 and CDR2 from the germline V gene are SEHNR and FQNEAQ (reference sequence). CDR3 residues: CASSSLLAAGVTGTDTQYF. CDR3 nucleotide sequence: TGTGCCAGCAGCTCCCTACTAGCGGCCGGGGTGACGGGCACAGATACGCAGTATTTT.